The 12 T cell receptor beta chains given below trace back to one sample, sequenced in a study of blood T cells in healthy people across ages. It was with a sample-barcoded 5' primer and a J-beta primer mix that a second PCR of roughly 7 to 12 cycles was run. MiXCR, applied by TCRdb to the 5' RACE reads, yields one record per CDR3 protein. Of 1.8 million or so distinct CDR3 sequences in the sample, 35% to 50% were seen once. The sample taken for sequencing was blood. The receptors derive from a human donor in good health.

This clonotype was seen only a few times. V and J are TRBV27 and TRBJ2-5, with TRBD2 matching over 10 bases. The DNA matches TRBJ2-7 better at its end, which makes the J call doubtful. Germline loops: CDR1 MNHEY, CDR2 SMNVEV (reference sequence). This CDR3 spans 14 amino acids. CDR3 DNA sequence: TGTGCCAGCAGTTTAGTACTAGCGGGGCACGAGCAGTACTTC. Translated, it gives CASSLVLAGHEQYF.

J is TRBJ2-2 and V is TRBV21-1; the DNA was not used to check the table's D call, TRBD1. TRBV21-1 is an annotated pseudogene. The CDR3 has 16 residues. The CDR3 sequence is CASSKGRGPYTGELFF. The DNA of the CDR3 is TGTGCCAGCAGCAAAGGCAGGGGGCCCTACACCGGGGAGCTGTTTTTT.

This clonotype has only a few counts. CDR3 sequence reads: CASSHDSGTVVYEQYF. CDR3 coding DNA: TGTGCCAGCAGCCATGATTCCGGGACCGTAGTTTACGAGCAGTACTTC. This chain joins TRBV4-2 and TRBJ2-7; D may match TRBD1 or TRBD2 (5 bases each). Germline CDR1 reads LGHNA; CDR2 reads YNFKEQ. V lost 3 bases to trimming and J lost 4 bases, with 19 bases between them. This CDR3 contains 16 residues.

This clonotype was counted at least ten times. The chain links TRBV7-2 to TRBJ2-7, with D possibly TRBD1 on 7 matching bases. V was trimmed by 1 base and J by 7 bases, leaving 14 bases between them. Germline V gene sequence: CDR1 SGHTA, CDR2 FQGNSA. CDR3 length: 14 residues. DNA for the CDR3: TGTGCCAGCAGCTTAGGCTCAGGGGGAGGTGAGCAGTACTTC. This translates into CASSLGSGGGEQYF.

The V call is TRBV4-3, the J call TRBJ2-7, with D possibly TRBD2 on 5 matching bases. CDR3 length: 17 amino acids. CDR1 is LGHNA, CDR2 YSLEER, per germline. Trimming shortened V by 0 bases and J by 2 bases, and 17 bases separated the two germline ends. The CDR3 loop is CASSQDGPPLGTYEQYF. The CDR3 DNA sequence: TGCGCCAGCAGCCAAGATGGGCCCCCACTCGGGACCTACGAGCAGTACTTC.

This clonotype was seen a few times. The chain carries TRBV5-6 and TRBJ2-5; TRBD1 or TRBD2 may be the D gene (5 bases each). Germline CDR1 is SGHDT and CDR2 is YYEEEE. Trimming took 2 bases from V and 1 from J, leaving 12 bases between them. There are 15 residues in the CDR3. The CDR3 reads CASSFEGGAQETQYF. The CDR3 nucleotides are TGTGCCAGCAGCTTTGAGGGTGGGGCCCAAGAGACCCAGTACTTC.

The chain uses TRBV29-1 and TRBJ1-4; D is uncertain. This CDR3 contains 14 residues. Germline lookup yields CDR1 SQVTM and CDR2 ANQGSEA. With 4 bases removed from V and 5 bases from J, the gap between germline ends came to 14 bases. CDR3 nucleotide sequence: TGCAGCGTTGGAGACCCAGGTTCCAATGAAAAACTGTTTTTT. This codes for CSVGDPGSNEKLFF.

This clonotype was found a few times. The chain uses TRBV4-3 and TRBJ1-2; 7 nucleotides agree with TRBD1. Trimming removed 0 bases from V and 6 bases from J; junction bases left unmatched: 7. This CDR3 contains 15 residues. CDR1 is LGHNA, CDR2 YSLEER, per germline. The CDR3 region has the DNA TGCGCCAGCAGCCAAGATTTGGGGGACAGTCATGGCTACACCTTC. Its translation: CASSQDLGDSHGYTF.

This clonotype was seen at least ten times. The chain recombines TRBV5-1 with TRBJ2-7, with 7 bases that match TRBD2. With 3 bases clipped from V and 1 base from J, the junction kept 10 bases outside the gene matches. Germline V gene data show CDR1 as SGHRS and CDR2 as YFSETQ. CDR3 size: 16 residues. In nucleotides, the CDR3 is TGCGCCAGCAGCTCCGGCGGGGGAGGTTCGTCCTACGAGCAGTACTTC. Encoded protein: CASSSGGGGSSYEQYF. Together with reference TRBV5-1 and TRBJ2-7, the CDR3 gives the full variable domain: KAGVTQTPRYLIKTRGQQVTLSCSPISGHRSVSWYQQTPGQGLQFLFEYFSETQRNKGNFPGRFSGRQFSNSRSEMNVSTLELGDSALYLCASSSGGGGSSYEQYFGPGTRLTVT.

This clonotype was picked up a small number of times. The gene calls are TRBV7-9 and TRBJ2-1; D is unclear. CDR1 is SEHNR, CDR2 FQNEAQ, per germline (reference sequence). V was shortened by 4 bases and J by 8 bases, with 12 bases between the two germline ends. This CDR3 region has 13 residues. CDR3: CASSSALGYEQFF. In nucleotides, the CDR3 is TGTGCCAGCAGCTCCGCTCTGGGGTATGAGCAGTTCTTC.

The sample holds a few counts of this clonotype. The CDR3 DNA reads as TGTGCCAGCAGTCGAGACAGGGGAGTGAGTGGCTACACCTTC. Protein sequence: CASSRDRGVSGYTF. The chain uses TRBV12-3 or TRBV12-4 and TRBJ1-2, with 8 bases matching TRBD1. This CDR3 region has 14 residues. J gave up 7 bases and V 5 bases, and 9 bases lay outside the gene matches.

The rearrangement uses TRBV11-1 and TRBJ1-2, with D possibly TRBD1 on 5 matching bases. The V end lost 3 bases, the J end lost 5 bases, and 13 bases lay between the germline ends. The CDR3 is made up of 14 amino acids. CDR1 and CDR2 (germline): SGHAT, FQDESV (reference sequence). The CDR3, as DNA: TGTGCCAGCAGCTTCGGGGGAGATGGGTATGGCTACACCTTC. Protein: CASSFGGDGYGYTF.